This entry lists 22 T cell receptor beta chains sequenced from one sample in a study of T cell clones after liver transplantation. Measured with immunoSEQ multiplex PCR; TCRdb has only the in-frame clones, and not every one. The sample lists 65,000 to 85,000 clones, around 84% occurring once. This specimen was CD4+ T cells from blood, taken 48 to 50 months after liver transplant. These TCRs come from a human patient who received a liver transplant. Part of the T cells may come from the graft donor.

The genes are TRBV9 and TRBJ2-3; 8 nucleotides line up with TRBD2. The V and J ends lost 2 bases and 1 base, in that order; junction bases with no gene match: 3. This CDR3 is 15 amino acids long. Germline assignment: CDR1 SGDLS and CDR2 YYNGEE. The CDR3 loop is CASSVGGVGTDTQYF. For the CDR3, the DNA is TGTGCCAGCAGCGTCGGGGGGGTGGGCACAGATACGCAGTATTTT. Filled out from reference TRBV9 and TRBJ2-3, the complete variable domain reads DSGVTQTPKHLITATGQRVTLRCSPRSGDLSVYWYQQSLDQGLQFLIQYYNGEERAKGNILERFSAQQFPDLHSELNLSSLELGDSALYFCASSVGGVGTDTQYFGPGTRLTVL.

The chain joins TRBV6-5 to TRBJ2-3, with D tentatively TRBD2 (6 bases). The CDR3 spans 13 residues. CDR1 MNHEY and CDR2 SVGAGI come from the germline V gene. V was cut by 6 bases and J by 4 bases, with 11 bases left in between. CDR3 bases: TGTGCCAGCAGACGCGGGGTAGCAGATACGCAGTATTTT. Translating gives CASRRGVADTQYF.

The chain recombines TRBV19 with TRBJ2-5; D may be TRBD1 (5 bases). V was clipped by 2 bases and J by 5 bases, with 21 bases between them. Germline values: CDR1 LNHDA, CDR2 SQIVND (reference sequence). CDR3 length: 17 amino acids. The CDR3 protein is CASSIQTSGKPLETQYF. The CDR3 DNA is TGTGCCAGTAGTATACAAACCTCAGGGAAGCCATTGGAGACCCAGTACTTC.

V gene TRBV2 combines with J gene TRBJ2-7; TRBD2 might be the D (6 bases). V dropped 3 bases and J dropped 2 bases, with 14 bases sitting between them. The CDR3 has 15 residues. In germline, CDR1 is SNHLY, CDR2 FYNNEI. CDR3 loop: CASSDSLAPPYEQYF. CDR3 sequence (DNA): TGTGCCAGCAGTGATAGTCTAGCGCCTCCCTACGAGCAGTACTTC.

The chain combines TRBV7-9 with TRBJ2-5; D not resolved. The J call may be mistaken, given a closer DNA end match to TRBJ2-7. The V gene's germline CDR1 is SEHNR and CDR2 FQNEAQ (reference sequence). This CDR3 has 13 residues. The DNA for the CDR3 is TGTGCCAGCAGCGACATACCAACCTACGAGCAGTACTTC. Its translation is CASSDIPTYEQYF.

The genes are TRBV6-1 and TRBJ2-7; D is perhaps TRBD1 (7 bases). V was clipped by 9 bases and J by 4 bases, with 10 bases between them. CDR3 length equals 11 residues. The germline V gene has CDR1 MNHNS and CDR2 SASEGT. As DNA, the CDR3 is TGTGCCAGTCAGGGGGGATACGAGCAGTACTTC. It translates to CASQGGYEQYF.

The CDR3, as DNA: TGTGCTAGTGGTTTGGTAGGCAGGCCAGATACGCAGTATTTT. Translated, it gives CASGLVGRPDTQYF. J is TRBJ2-3 and V is TRBV12-5; D not certain. Germline V lookup: CDR1 LGHNT, CDR2 FRNRAP. This CDR3 has 14 residues. With 0 bases removed from V and 4 bases from J, the gap between germline ends came to 8 bases.

The CDR3 DNA reads TGTGCCAGCAGCTTAGTAGGGATGAACACTGAAGCTTTCTTT. As protein: CASSLVGMNTEAFF. The chain carries TRBV7-2 and TRBJ1-1; D gene uncertain. The ends were cut back, 1 base at V and 0 bases at J, with 6 bases in the middle. Per germline, CDR1 SGHTA and CDR2 FQGNSA. The CDR3 sequence is 14 residues long.

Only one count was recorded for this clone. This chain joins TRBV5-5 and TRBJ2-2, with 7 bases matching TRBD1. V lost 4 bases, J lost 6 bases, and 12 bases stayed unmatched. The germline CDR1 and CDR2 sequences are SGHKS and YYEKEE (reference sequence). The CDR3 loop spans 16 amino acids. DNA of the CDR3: TGTGCCAGCAGCCGTACCGGGACAGCAAACCCCGGGGAGCTGTTTTTT. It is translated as CASSRTGTANPGELFF.

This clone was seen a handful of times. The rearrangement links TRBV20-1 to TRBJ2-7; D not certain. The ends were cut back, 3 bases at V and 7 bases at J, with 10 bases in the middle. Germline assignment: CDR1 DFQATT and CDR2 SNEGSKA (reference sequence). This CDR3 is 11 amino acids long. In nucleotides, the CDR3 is TGCAGTGCTAGGGCGTTTCCGGAGCAGTACTTC. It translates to CSARAFPEQYF.

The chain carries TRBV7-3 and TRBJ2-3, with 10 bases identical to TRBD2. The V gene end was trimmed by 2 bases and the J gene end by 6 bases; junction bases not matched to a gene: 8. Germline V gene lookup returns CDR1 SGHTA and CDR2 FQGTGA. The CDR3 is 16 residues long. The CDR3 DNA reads TGTGCCAGCAGCTTAGGGCCTAGCGGGGGATCGGATACGCAGTATTTT. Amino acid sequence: CASSLGPSGGSDTQYF.

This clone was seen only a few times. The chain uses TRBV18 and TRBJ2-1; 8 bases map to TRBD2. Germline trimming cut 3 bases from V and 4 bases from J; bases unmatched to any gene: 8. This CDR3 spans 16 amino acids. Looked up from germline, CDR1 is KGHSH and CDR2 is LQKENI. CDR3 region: CASSPFPGGPYNEQFF. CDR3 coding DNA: TGTGCCAGCTCACCCTTCCCGGGAGGGCCATACAATGAGCAGTTCTTC. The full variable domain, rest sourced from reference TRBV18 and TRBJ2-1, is NAGVMQNPRHLVRRRGQEARLRCSPMKGHSHVYWYRQLPEEGLKFMVYLQKENIIDESGMPKERFSAEFPKEGPSILRIQQVVRGDSAAYFCASSPFPGGPYNEQFFGPGTRLTVL.

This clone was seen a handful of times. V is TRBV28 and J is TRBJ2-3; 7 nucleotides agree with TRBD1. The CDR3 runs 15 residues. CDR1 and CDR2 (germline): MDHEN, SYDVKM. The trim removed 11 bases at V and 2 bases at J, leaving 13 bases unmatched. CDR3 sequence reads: CASKIPGQHTDTQYF. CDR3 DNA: TGTGCCTCGAAAATACCGGGACAGCACACAGATACGCAGTATTTT.

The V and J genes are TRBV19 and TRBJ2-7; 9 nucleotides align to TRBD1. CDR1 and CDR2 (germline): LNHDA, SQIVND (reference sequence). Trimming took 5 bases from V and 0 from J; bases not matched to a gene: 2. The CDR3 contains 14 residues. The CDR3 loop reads CASSEQGASYEQYF. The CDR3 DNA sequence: TGTGCCAGTAGTGAACAGGGGGCCTCCTACGAGCAGTACTTC.

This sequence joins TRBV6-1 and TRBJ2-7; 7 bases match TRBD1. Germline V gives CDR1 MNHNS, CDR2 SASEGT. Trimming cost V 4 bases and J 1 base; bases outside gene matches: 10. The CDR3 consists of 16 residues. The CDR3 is CASSAPHLGQSYEQYF. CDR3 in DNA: TGTGCCAGCAGTGCCCCGCACCTGGGACAGTCCTACGAGCAGTACTTC.

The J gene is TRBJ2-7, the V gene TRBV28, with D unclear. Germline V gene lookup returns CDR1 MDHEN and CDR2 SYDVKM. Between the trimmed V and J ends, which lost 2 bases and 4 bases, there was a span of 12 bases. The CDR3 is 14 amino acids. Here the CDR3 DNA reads TGTGCCAGCAGTTTAAGGTCCCCCGGGTACGAGCAGTACTTC. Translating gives CASSLRSPGYEQYF.

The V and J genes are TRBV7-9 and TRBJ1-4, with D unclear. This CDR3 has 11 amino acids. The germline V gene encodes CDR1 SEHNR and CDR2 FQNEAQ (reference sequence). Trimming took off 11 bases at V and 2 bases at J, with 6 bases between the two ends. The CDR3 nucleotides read TGTGCCGGTTCGACTAATGAAAAACTGTTTTTT. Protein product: CAGSTNEKLFF.

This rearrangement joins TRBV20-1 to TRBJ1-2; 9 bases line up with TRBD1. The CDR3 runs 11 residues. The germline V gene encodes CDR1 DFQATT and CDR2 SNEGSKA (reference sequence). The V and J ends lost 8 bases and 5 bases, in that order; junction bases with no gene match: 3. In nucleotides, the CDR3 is TGCAGTTCCGGGACAGGGTATGGCTACACCTTC. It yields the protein CSSGTGYGYTF.

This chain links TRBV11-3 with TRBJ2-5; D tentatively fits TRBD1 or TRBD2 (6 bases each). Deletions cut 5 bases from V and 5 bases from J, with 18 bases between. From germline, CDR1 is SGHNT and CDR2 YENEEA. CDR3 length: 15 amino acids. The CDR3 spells CASSPAPGAKETQYF. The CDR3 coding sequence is TGTGCCAGCAGCCCGGCCCCGGGGGCGAAGGAGACCCAGTACTTC.

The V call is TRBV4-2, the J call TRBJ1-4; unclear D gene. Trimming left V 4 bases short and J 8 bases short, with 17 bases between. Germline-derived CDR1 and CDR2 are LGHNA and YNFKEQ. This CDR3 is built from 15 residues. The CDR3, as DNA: TGTGCCAGCAGCCCCTTTTTTACGGGAGGGGAAAAACTGTTTTTT. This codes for CASSPFFTGGEKLFF.

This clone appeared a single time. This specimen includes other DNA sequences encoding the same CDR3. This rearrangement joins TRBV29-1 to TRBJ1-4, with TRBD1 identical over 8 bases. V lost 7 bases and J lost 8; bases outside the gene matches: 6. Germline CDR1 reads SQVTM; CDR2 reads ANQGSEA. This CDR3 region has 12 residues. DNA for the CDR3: TGCAGCGCAGACAGGGGTGGCGAAAAACTGTTTTTT. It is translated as CSADRGGEKLFF.

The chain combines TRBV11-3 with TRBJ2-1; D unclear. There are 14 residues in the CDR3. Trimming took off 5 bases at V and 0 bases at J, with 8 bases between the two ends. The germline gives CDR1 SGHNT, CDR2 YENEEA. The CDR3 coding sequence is TGTGCCAGCAGCCCCGATAGCTCCTACAATGAGCAGTTCTTC. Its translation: CASSPDSSYNEQFF.